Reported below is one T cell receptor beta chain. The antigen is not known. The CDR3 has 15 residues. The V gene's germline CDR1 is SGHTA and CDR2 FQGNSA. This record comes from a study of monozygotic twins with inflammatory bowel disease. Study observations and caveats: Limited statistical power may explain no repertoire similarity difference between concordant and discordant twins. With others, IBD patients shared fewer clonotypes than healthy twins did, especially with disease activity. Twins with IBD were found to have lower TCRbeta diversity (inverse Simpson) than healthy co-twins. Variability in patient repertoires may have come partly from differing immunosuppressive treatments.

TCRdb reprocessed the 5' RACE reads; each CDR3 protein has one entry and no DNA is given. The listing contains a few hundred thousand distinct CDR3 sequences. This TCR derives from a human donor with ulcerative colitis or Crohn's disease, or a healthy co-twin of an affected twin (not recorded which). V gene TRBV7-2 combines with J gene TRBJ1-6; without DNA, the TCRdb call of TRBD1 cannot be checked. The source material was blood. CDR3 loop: CASSVSTGYNSPLHF.